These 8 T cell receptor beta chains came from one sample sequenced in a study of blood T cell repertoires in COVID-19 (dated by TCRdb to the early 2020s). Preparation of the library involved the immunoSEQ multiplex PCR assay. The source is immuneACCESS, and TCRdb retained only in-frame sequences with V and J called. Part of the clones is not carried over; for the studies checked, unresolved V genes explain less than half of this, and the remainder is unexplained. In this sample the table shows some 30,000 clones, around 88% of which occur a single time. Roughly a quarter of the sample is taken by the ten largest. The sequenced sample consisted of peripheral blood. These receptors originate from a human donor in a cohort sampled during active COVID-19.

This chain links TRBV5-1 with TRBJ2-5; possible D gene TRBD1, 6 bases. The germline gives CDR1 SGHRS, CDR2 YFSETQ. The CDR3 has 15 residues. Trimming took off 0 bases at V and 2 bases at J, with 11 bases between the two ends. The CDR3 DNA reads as TGCGCCAGCAGCTTGGCCGGGACACCTCAAGAGACCCAGTACTTC. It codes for CASSLAGTPQETQYF.

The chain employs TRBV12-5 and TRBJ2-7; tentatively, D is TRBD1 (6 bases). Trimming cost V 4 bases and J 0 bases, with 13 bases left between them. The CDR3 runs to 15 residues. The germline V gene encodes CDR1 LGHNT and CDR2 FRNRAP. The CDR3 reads CASGSSYRDSYEQYF. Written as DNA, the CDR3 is TGTGCTAGTGGTTCGTCTTACAGGGACTCCTACGAGCAGTACTTC.

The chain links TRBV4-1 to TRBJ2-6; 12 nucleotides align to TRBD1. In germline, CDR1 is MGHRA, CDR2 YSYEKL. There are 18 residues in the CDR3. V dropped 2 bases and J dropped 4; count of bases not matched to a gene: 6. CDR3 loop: CASSQPGQGAQGANVLTF. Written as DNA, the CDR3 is TGCGCCAGCAGCCAACCGGGACAGGGGGCGCAAGGGGCCAACGTCCTGACTTTC.

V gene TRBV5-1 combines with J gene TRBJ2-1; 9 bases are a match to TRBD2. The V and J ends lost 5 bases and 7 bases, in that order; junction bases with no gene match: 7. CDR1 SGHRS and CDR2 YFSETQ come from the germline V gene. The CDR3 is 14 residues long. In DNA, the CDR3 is TGCGCCAGCAGGGTGGCGGGGGGGTCGAATGAGCAGTTCTTC. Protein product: CASRVAGGSNEQFF.

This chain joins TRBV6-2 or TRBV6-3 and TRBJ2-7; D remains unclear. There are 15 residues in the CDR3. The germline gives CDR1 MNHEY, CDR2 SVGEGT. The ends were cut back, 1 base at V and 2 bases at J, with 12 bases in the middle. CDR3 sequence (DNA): TGTGCCAGCAGTTACTACGCGGTTGACCCCTACGAGCAGTACTTC. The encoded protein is CASSYYAVDPYEQYF.

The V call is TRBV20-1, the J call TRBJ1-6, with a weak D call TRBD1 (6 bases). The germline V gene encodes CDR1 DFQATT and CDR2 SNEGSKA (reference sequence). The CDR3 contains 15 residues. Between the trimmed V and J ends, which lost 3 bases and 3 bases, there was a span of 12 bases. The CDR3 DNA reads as TGCAGTGCTAGTTGGGACACAGGCTATAATTCACCCCTCCACTTT. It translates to CSASWDTGYNSPLHF.

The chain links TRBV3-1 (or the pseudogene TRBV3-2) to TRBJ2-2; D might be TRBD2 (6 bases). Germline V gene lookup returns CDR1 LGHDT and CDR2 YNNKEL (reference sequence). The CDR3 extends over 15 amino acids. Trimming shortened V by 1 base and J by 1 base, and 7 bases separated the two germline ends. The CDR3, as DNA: TGTGCCAGCAGCCAAGGGCGGGGGAACACCGGGGAGCTGTTTTTT. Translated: CASSQGRGNTGELFF.

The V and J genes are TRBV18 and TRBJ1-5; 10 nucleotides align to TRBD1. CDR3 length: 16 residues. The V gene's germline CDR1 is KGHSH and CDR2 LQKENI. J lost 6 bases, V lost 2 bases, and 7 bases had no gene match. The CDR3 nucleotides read TGTGCCAGCTCACCAGGGGACAGGGGTAGGGGTCAGCCCCAGCATTTT. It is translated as CASSPGDRGRGQPQHF.